The rows below give T cell receptor beta chains drawn from one sample of a study of chemoradiotherapy in HPV16-positive cancers. Assay used: immunoSEQ multiplex PCR; TCRdb lists only in-frame clones, some missing. The table records fewer than 9,500 clones, around 75% of them present only once. The material was tumor tissue, obtained from a patient who underwent chemoradiotherapy. The receptor set was obtained from a human donor with HPV-associated anogenital cancer. CDR3s leave out the opening cysteine and the closing phenylalanine or tryptophan. Each record gives: clone size, V gene, CDR3 protein. Clone size is not always given. Where it is, it says once, few, many or a class for expanded clones.

abundance: .; v_gene: TRBV7-9; CDR3aa: ASSLYLAGRGEKLF
abundance: .; v_gene: TRBV9; CDR3aa: ASSLTGRDEKLF
abundance: few; v_gene: TRBV27; CDR3aa: ASSLSRQNTEAF
abundance: .; v_gene: TRBV6-1; CDR3aa: ASRQLGTGRGEQF
abundance: .; v_gene: TRBV30; CDR3aa: AWSAKNRGEAF
abundance: .; v_gene: TRBV9; CDR3aa: ASSVDAGSSNQPQH
abundance: .; v_gene: TRBV30; CDR3aa: AWSVLETQY
abundance: .; v_gene: TRBV13; CDR3aa: ASREGASYEQY
abundance: once; v_gene: TRBV29-1; CDR3aa: SVRQGARTGELF
abundance: few; v_gene: TRBV11-2; CDR3aa: ASSLESPNTEAF
abundance: .; v_gene: TRBV30; CDR3aa: ARSASTWSSYEQY
abundance: .; v_gene: TRBV19; CDR3aa: ASSIRTGFYEQY
abundance: .; v_gene: TRBV30; CDR3aa: AGTGSSAYEQY
abundance: .; v_gene: TRBV4-3; CDR3aa: ASSQDRQVVTGELF
abundance: .; v_gene: TRBV28; CDR3aa: ASTSEPYEAAF
abundance: once; v_gene: TRBV7-3; CDR3aa: ASSPDSSYNEQF
abundance: .; v_gene: TRBV6-1; CDR3aa: ASSGQENTEAF
abundance: .; v_gene: TRBV7-3; CDR3aa: ASSLTGTTAYNEQF
abundance: .; v_gene: TRBV9; CDR3aa: ASSVPTGGTDGYT
abundance: .; v_gene: TRBV27; CDR3aa: ASIKRDGGTDTQY
abundance: .; v_gene: TRBV2; CDR3aa: ASTGLAAAGELF
abundance: .; v_gene: TRBV29-1; CDR3aa: SVADRDYGYT
abundance: .; v_gene: TRBV27; CDR3aa: ASSLRAVVRPWVYEQY
abundance: .; v_gene: TRBV5-4; CDR3aa: ASSTGGDRGLNEQY